This T cell receptor (beta chain) is from a study of low-dose radiotherapy and immunotherapy resistance in tumors. The wider study: Each patient was administered nivolumab intravenously at 240 mg, which was a flat dose, every two weeks, along with intravenous ipilimumab at 1 mg/kg every six weeks.

The time point is: after trial treatment. The treatment: LDRT plus nivolumab, ipilimumab, low-dose cyclophosphamide and aspirin (RACIN trial). Every donor's regimen consisted of nivolumab, ipilimumab, aspirin, low-dose cyclophosphamide and low-dose radiotherapy. This clonotype was observed many times. Germline V gives CDR1 SGHDT, CDR2 YYEEEE. V lost 3 bases and J lost 9, with 4 bases in between. The length of the CDR3 is 11 residues. TRAV- and TRBV-specific primers, spanning alpha and beta chains, primed first-strand cDNA. Over approximately 20 PCR cycles, TCRs were amplified from a constant-region primer and V-primer adapter. Each CDR3 protein is one row after TCRdb ran MiXCR on the reads. The profile covers around 100,000 distinct CDR3 sequences, with less than 25% appearing a single time and about 4% taken by the ten largest.

Sequenced here: PBMCs, sampled after low-dose radiotherapy plus immunotherapy. This receptor was taken from a male donor with prostate cancer. The gene calls are TRBV5-6 and TRBJ1-6; D is ambiguous. The CDR3 reads CASSSASPLHF. CDR3 DNA sequence: TGTGCCAGCAGCTCCGCTTCACCCCTCCACTTT.